This T cell receptor (beta chain) was sequenced in a study of blood T cells in healthy people across ages. Study context: Capture by template switching was about one barcoded beta molecule per two T cells.

General study points: Diversity estimates from one million T cells were considered underestimates. Age brought a roughly linear fall in TCR beta diversity measured per million T cells.

Germline CDR1 reads SEHNR; CDR2 reads FQNEAQ (reference sequence). The CDR3 extends over 11 amino acids. PCR was performed a second time for 7 to 11 cycles using a sample-barcoded 5' primer and a J-beta primer mix. Each cDNA molecule carried a tag from a template-switch adaptor that contained 12 random nucleotides. TCRdb re-analysed the 5' RACE reads in MiXCR, keeping a single row per CDR3 protein. The sample carries 550,000 to 750,000 distinct CDR3 sequences, 21% recorded once. The table lists this clonotype with a few counts. What it binds is unknown. One junction end disagrees with the germline gene, perhaps due to a read error.

The clonotype originates from a man between 65 and 85 years old in good health. The specimen sequenced was blood. V usage is TRBV7-9 and J usage is TRBJ2-7; D uncertain. This CDR3 reads CASSLSSEQYF. CDR3 in DNA: TGTGCCAGCAGCCTCTCCTCCGAGCAGTACTTC. The full variable domain, completed using reference TRBV7-9 and TRBJ2-7, is DTGVSQNPRHKITKRGQNVTFRCDPISEHNRLYWYRQTLGQGPEFLTYFQNEAQLEKSRLLSDRFSAERPKGSFSTLEIQRTEQGDSAMYLCASSLSSEQYFGPGTRLTVT.